This T cell receptor beta chain originates from a study of identical twins. Study results and caveats: Conclusions rested on cross-sectional statistics rather than following the same donors.

A few counts support this clonotype. The antigen remains undetermined. TCRdb called the 5' RACE reads again in MiXCR, with one record for every CDR3 protein. Of about 520,000 distinct CDR3 sequences in the sample, under 25% were seen once. V shed 7 bases and J shed 3 bases, with 7 bases lying between them. The CDR3 has 12 amino acids. Germline CDR1 MNHEY, CDR2 SVGEGT. This same sample was also part of a study on T cells expressing NK-cell markers.

The receptor was derived from a woman between 18 and 30 years old in good health. Sequencing was carried out using CD4+ T cells sorted from blood. The genes are TRBV6-2 or TRBV6-3 and TRBJ2-1; D may be TRBD1 (6 bases). The CDR3 region has the DNA TGTGCCAGCAAGGACAGCTACAATGAGCAGTTCTTC. This codes for CASKDSYNEQFF.